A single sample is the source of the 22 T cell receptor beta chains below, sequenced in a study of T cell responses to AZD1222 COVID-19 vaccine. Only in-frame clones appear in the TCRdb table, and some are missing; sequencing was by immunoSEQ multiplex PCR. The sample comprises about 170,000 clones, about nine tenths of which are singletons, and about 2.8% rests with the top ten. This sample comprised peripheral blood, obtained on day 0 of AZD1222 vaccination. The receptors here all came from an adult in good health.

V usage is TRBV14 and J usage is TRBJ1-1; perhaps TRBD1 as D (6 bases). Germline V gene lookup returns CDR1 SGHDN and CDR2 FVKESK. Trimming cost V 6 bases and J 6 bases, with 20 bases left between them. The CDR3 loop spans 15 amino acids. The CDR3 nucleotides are TGTGCCAGCAGTCAGACGGGGGCCGGGTTACCTGAAGCTTTCTTT. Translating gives CASSQTGAGLPEAFF.

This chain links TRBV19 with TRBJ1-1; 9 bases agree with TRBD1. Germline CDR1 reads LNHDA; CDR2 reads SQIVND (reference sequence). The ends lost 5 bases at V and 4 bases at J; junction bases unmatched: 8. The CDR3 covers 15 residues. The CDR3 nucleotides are TGTGCCAGTAGTGTCCTTCGACAGGGGGGCACTGAAGCTTTCTTT. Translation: CASSVLRQGGTEAFF.

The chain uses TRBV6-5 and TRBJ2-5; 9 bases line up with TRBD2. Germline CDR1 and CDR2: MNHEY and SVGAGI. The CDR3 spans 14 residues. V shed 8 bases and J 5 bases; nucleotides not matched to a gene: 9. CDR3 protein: CASRSFSGSETQYF. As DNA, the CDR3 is TGTGCCAGCCGTTCATTTAGCGGGAGCGAGACCCAGTACTTC.

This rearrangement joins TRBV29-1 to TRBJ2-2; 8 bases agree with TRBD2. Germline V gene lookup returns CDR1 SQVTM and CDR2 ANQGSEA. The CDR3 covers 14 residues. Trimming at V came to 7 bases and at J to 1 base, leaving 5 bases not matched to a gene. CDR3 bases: TGCAGCGCACCCGGGACTAGGAACACCGGGGAGCTGTTTTTT. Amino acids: CSAPGTRNTGELFF.

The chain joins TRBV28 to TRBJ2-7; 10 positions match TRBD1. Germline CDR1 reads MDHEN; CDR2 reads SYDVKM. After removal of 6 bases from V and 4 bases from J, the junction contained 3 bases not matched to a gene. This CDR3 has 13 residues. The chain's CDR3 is CASRGTGVYEQYF. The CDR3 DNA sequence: TGTGCCAGCAGAGGGACAGGGGTGTACGAGCAGTACTTC.

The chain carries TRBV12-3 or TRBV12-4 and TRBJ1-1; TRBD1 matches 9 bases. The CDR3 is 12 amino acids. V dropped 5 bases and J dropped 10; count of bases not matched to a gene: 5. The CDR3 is CASSTGGSGAFF. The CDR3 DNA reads TGTGCCAGCAGTACAGGGGGCTCTGGAGCTTTCTTT.

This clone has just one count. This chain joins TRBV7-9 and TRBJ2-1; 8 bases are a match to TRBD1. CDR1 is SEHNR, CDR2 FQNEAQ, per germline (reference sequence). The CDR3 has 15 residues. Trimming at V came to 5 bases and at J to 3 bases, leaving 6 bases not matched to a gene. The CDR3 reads CASSQVTGVYNEQFF. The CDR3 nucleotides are TGTGCCAGCAGCCAAGTGACAGGGGTCTACAATGAGCAGTTCTTC.

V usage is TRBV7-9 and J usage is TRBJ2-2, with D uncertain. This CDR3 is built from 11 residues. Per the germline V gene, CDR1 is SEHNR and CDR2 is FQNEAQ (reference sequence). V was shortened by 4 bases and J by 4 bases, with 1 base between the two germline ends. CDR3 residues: CASSSTGELFF. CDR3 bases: TGTGCCAGCAGCTCCACCGGGGAGCTGTTTTTT.

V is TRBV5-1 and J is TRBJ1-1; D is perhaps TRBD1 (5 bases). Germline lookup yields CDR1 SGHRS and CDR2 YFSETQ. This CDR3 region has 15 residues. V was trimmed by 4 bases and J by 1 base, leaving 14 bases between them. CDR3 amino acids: CASSNFQGANTEAFF. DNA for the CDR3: TGCGCCAGCAGCAACTTCCAGGGAGCGAACACTGAAGCTTTCTTT.

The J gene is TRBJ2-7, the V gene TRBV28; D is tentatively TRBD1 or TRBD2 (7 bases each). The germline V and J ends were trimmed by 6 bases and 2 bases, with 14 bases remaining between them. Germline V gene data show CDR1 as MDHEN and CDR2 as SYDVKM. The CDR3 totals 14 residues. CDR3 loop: CASSGTAGTYEQYF. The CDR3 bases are TGTGCCAGCAGCGGGACAGCGGGGACCTACGAGCAGTACTTC.

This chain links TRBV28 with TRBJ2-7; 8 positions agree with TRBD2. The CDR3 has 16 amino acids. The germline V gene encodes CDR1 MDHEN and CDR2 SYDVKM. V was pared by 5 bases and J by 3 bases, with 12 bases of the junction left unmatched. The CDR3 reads CASSLDSSGSLYEQYF. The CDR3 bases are TGTGCCAGCAGTCTCGACTCCAGCGGGAGTCTCTACGAGCAGTACTTC.

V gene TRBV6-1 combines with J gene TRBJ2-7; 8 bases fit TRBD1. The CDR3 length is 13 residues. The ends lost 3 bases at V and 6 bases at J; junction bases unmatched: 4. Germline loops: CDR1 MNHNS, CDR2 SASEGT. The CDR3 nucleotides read TGTGCCAGCAGTGACAGGGGGCTGAGCGAGCAGTACTTC. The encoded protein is CASSDRGLSEQYF.

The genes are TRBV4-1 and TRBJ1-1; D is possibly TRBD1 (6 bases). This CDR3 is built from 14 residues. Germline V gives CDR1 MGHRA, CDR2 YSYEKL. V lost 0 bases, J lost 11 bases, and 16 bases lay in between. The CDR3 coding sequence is TGCGCCAGCAGCCAAGAATACAGGGCTACGGCGGCTTTCTTT. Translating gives CASSQEYRATAAFF.

The CDR3 DNA reads TGTGCCAGTCGAAGAGGGGACAATTCACCCCTCCACTTT. It translates to CASRRGDNSPLHF. This chain connects TRBV6-6 to TRBJ1-6; D may be TRBD1 (5 bases). Trimming took off 9 bases at V and 7 bases at J, with 13 bases between the two ends. Germline lookup yields CDR1 MNHNY and CDR2 SVGAGI (reference sequence). The CDR3 spans 13 residues.

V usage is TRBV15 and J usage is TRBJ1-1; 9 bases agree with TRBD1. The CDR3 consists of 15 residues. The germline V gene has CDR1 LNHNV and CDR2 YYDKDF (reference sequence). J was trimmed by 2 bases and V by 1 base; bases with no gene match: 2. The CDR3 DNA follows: TGTGCCACCAGCAGAGGACAGGGGGGCAACACTGAAGCTTTCTTT. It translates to CATSRGQGGNTEAFF.

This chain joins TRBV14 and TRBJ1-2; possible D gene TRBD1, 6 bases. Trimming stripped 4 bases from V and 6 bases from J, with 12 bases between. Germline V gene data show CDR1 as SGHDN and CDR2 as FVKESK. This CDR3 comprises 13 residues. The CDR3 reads CASSLAGANGYTF. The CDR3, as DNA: TGTGCCAGCAGCCTGGCAGGGGCGAATGGCTACACCTTC.

The CDR3, as DNA: TGTGCCAGCAGTCTTAGGAGCGGACGATTTGGCGAGCAGTACTTC. Protein sequence: CASSLRSGRFGEQYF. The chain employs TRBV6-2 or TRBV6-3 and TRBJ2-7, with TRBD2 as a possible D gene (5 bases). Germline CDR1 and CDR2: MNHEY and SVGEGT. V lost 5 bases, J lost 6 bases, and 20 bases lay in between. This CDR3 region has 15 residues.

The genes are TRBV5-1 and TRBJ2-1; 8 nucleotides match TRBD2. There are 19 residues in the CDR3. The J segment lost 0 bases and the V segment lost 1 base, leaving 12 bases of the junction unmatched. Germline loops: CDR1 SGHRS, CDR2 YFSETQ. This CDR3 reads CASSLRTSGYGNSYNEQFF. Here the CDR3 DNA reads TGCGCCAGCAGCTTGCGTACTAGCGGATATGGAAACTCCTACAATGAGCAGTTCTTC.

CDR3 amino acids: CASSSWDGEAFF. The CDR3 coding sequence is TGTGCCAGCAGCTCGTGGGACGGTGAAGCTTTCTTT. The chain links TRBV5-4 to TRBJ1-1, with a weak D call TRBD1 (5 bases). Germline CDR1 and CDR2: SGHNT and YYREEE (reference sequence). There are 12 residues in the CDR3. V shed 3 bases and J shed 7 bases, with 10 bases lying between them.

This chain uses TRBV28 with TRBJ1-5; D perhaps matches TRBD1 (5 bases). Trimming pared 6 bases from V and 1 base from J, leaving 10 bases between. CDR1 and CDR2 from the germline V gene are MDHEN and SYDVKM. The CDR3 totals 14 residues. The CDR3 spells CASSQRQSNQPQHF. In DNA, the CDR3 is TGTGCCAGCAGCCAAAGACAGAGCAATCAGCCCCAGCATTTT.

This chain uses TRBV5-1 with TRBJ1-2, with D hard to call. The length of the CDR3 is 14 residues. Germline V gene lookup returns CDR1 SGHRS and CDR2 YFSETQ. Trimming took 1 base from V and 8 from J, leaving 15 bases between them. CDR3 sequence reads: CASSLIGPPRGYTF. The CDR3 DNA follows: TGCGCCAGCAGCTTGATAGGACCGCCTCGGGGCTACACCTTC.

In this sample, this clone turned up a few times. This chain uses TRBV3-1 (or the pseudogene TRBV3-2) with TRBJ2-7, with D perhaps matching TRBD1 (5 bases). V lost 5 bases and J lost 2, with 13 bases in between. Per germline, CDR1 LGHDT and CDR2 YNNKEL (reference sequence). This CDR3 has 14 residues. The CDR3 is CASSYRTRTYEQYF. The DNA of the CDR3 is TGTGCCAGCAGCTACAGGACACGAACCTACGAGCAGTACTTC.